Only one count was recorded for the clone carrying this T cell receptor beta chain. Its antigen is not identified. Unexposed donor CD4+ T cells date from about 2011-2018, before the COVID-19 pandemic. After more than eight days of culture, CD4+ T cells were isolated. As cell numbers allowed, unexposed-donor CD4+ T cells faced SARS-CoV-2 S/N and four cold-coronavirus spikes. TCRdb's copy holds only in-frame clones and misses some; the assay was immunoSEQ multiplex PCR. The data contain fewer than 20,000 clones, 70% to 80% of them seen just once; the ten biggest clones take up around 16%. This record belongs to a study of CD4 T cells in relation to SARS-CoV-2 and coronaviruses. As for the study in general: After 10 days of antigen culture, PBMC TCR beta CDR3s were sequenced.

CDR1 is ENHRY, CDR2 SYGVKD, per germline. The trim removed 4 bases at V and 9 bases at J, leaving 10 bases unmatched. This CDR3 spans 15 amino acids. Sequencing input: CD4+ T cells from PBMCs, cultured in vitro. J is TRBJ2-3 and V is TRBV10-3, with 10 bases that match TRBD2. This receptor was obtained from a human donor in good health. CDR3 nucleotides: TGTGCCATCAGTGGGACTAGCGGTCATCAGAGGACGCAGTATTTT. This encodes CAISGTSGHQRTQYF.